Included here is one TCR beta chain sequence, with context. Its matching antigen is unknown. The data are from a study of cytomegalovirus exposure and HLA in healthy donors. Study results and caveats: In vitro work confirmed that three CMV-associated chains recognize CMV antigens. Later, an analysis found that common viral pathogens appeared to be linked with several of the most significant clusters.

There are 11 residues in the CDR3. Looked up from germline, CDR1 is DFQATT and CDR2 is SNEGSKA (reference sequence). V gave up 7 bases and J gave up 4 bases, with 11 bases separating them. This PCR relied on a set of 60 Vbeta primers and 13 Jbeta primers. Sequenced by immunoSEQ multiplex PCR; TCRdb stores in-frame clones only, minus some. The sample records roughly 260,000 clones, roughly 81% being singletons. This receptor was obtained from a woman in her forties in good health and CMV-seropositive. The specimen was PBMCs. The rearrangement joins TRBV20-1 to TRBJ2-7; perhaps TRBD1 as D (5 bases). As DNA, the CDR3 is TGCAGTGTCAAGGGGATTTACGAGCAGTACTTC. Protein sequence: CSVKGIYEQYF.